This TCR beta chain comes out of a study of monozygotic twins with inflammatory bowel disease. Eight separate reactions per sample served to make cDNA. The unique tags termed UMIs, each holding a 6-nucleotide sample barcode, were added by means of template switching. TCRdb derives one entry per CDR3 protein from the 5' RACE reads, leaving out DNA. Here the sample table reports approximately 300,000 distinct CDR3 sequences. Per the germline V gene, CDR1 is KGHDR and CDR2 is SFDVKD. This CDR3 has 15 amino acids. Sequenced: blood. The rearrangement joins TRBV24-1 to TRBJ2-3; TCRdb's D gene call, TRBD1, goes unchecked for lack of DNA. This receptor was taken from a human donor with ulcerative colitis or Crohn's disease, or a healthy co-twin of an affected twin (not recorded which). The CDR3 is CATSDLGTLTDTQYF.